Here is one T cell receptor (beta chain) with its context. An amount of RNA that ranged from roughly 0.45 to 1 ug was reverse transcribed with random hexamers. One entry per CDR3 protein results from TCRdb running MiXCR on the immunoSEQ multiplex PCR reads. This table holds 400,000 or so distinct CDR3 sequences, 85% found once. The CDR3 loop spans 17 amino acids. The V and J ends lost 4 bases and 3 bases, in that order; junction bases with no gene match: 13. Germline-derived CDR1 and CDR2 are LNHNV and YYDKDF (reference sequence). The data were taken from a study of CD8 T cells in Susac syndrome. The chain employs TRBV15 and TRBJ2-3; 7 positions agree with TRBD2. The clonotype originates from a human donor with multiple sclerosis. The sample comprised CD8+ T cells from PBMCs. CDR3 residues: CATSTKTKGLETDTQYF. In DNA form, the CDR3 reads TGTGCCACCAGCACAAAAACAAAAGGACTAGAAACAGATACGCAGTATTTT.